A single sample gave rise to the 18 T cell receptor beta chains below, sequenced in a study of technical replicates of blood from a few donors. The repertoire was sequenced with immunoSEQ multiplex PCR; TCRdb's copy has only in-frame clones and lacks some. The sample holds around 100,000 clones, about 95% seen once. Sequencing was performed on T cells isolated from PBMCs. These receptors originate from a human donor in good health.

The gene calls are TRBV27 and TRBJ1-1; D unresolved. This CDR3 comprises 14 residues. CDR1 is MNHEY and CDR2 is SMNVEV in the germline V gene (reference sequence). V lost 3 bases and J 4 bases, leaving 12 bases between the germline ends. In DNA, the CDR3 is TGTGCCAGCAGTTTGTGGGAGGGAAGCACTGAAGCTTTCTTT. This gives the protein CASSLWEGSTEAFF.

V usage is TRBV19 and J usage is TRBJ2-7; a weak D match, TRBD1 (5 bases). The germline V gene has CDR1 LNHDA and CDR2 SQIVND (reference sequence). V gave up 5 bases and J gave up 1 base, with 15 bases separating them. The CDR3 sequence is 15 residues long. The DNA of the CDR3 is TGTGCCAGTAGTTTAGGACACCCTAAGTCCTACGAGCAGTACTTC. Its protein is CASSLGHPKSYEQYF.

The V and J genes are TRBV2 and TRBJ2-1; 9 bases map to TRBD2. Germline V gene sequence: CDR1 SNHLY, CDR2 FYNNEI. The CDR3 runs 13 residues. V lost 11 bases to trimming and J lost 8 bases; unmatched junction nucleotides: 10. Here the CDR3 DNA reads TGTGCCGGGCTAGCGGGATATTACGATGAGCAGTTCTTC. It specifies CAGLAGYYDEQFF.

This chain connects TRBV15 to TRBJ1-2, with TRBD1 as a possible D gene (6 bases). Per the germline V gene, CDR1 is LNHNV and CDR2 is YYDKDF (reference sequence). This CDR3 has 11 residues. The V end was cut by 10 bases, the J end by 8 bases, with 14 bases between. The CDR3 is CANLQGRGYTF. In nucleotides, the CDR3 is TGTGCCAATTTACAGGGAAGGGGCTACACCTTC. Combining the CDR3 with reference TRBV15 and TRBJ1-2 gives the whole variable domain DAMVIQNPRYQVTQFGKPVTLSCSQTLNHNVMYWYQQKSSQAPKLLFHYYDKDFNNEADTPDNFQSRRPNTSFCFLDIRSPGLGDTAMYLCANLQGRGYTFGSGTRLTVV.

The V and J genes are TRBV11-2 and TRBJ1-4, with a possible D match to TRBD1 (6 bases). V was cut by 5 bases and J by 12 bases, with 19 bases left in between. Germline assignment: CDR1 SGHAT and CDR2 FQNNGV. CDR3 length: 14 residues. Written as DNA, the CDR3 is TGTGCCAGCAGCCCACAGGGTTCTAATGAGGAACTGTTTTTT. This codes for CASSPQGSNEELFF.

The CDR3 reads CASSLSVGGNYEQYF. Here the CDR3 DNA reads TGTGCCAGCAGCCTATCTGTGGGAGGGAACTACGAGCAGTACTTC. This chain connects TRBV7-3 to TRBJ2-7, with 7 bases identical to TRBD2. With V trimmed by 5 bases and J by 3 bases, 10 bases remained unmatched. Germline V gene data show CDR1 as SGHTA and CDR2 as FQGTGA. The CDR3 has 15 amino acids.

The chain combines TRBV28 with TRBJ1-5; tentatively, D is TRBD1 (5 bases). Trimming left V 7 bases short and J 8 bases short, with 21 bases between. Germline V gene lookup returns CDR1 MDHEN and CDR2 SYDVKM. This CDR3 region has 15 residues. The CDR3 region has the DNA TGTGCCAGCAAGCCGGGACTGTTGGGGAAAAAGCCCCAGCATTTT. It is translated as CASKPGLLGKKPQHF.

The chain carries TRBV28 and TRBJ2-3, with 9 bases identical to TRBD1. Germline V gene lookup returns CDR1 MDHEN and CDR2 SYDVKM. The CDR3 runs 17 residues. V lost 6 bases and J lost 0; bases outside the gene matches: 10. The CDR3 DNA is TGTGCCAGCAGCTTACCGGGACAGGGAAAGAGCACAGATACGCAGTATTTT. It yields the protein CASSLPGQGKSTDTQYF. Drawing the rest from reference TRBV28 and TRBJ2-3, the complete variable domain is DVKVTQSSRYLVKRTGEKVFLECVQDMDHENMFWYRQDPGLGLRLIYFSYDVKMKEKGDIPEGYSVSREKKERFSLILESASTNQTSMYLCASSLPGQGKSTDTQYFGPGTRLTVL.

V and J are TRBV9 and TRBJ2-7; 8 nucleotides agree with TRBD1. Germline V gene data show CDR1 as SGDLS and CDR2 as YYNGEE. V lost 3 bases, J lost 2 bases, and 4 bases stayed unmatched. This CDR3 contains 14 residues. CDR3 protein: CASSATGAPYEQYF. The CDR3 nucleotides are TGTGCCAGCAGCGCGACAGGGGCTCCCTACGAGCAGTACTTC.

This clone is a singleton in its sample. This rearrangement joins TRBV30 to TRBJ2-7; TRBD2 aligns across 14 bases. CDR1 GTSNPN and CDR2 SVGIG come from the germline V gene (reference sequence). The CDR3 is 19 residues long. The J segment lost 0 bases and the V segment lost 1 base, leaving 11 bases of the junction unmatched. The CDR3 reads CAWSGWVTSGRAISYEQYF. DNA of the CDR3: TGTGCCTGGAGTGGTTGGGTGACTAGCGGGAGGGCAATCTCCTACGAGCAGTACTTC.

Written as DNA, the CDR3 is TGTGCCAGCAGCTCGGACAGGGAGTACAATGAGCAGTTCTTC. Residues: CASSSDREYNEQFF. The gene calls are TRBV7-9 and TRBJ2-1; 8 nucleotides agree with TRBD1. The germline V gene encodes CDR1 SEHNR and CDR2 FQNEAQ (reference sequence). The trim removed 4 bases at V and 4 bases at J, leaving 3 bases unmatched. The CDR3 contains 14 residues.

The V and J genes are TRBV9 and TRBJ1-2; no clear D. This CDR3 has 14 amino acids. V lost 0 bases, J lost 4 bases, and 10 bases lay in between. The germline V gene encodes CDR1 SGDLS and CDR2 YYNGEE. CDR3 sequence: CASSVGPGGYGYTF. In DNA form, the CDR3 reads TGTGCCAGCAGCGTAGGGCCGGGTGGCTATGGCTACACCTTC.

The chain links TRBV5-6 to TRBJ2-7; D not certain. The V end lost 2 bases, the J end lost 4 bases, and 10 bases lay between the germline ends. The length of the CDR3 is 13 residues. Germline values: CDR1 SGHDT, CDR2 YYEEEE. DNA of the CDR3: TGTGCCAGCAGCTTTAGTCGGAGATACGAGCAGTACTTC. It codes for CASSFSRRYEQYF.

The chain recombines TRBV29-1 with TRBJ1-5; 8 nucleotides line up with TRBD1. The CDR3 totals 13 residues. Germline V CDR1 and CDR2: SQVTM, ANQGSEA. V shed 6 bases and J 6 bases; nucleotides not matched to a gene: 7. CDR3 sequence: CSVGRDRSQPQHF. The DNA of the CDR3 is TGCAGCGTCGGAAGGGACAGGAGTCAGCCCCAGCATTTT.

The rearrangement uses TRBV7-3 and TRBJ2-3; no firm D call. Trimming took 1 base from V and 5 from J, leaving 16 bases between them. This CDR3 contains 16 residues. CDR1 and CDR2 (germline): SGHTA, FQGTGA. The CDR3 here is CASSLNPEPSIDTQYF. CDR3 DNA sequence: TGTGCCAGCAGCTTAAACCCGGAGCCTTCAATAGATACGCAGTATTTT.

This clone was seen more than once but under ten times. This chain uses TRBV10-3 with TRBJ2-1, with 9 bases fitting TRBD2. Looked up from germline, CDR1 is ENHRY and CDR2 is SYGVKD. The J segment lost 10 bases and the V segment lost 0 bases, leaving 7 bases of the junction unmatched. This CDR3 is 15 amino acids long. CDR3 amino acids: CAISESLAGKVEQFF. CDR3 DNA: TGTGCCATCAGTGAGTCCCTAGCGGGAAAGGTGGAGCAGTTCTTC.

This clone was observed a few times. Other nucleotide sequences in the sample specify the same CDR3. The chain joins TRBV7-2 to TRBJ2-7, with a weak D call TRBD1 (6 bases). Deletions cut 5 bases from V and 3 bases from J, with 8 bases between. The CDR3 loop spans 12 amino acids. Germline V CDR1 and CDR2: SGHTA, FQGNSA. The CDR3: CASSLTGYEQYF. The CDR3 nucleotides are TGTGCCAGCAGCCTGACAGGCTACGAGCAGTACTTC.

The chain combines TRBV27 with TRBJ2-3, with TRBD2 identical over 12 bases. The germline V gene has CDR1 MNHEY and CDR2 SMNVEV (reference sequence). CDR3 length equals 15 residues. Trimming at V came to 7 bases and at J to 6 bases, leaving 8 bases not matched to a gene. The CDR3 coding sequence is TGTGCCAGCACCAGACTAGCGGGAGTCGTTGATACGCAGTATTTT. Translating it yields CASTRLAGVVDTQYF.